The clone carrying this TCR beta chain was seen more than once but under ten times. Its target is unknown. This CDR3 contains 12 residues. The V end was cut by 3 bases, the J end by 7 bases, with 9 bases between. Germline assignment: CDR1 SEHNR and CDR2 FQNEAQ (reference sequence). A template switching step contributed a universal primer site, while unique molecular identifiers were present in the cDNA. A single record per CDR3 protein comes from TCRdb applying MiXCR to the 5' RACE reads. The repertoire holds fewer than 350,000 distinct CDR3 sequences, with roughly 8.6% as singletons. The sample is drawn from a study of identical twins. Regarding the study as a whole: Among out-of-frame alpha sequences shared by twins, low generation probability occurred in excess. Whereas memory repertoires showed no such difference, abundant cord blood beta clonotypes carried fewer insertions.

This same sample was also part of a study on yellow fever vaccine responses in identical twins.

The sequencing input was memory (CD45RO+) T cells sorted from blood. The TCR sequence derives from a woman between 18 and 30 years old in good health. The V gene is TRBV7-9, the J gene TRBJ1-1; D uncertain. This chain's CDR3 is CASSFGPLEAFF. The CDR3, as DNA: TGTGCCAGCAGCTTTGGACCTCTTGAAGCTTTCTTT.